The 10 T cell receptor beta chains below come from one sample, sequenced in a study of CD8+ T cells in alopecia areata (dated by TCRdb to the late 2010s). The label giving this sample's time point can be read as: baseline before oral tofacitinib. Receptor libraries were prepared by the immunoSEQ multiplex PCR assay. RNA was extracted from all samples and reverse transcribed into cDNA, which served as template for TCR sequencing. In its TCRdb copy, this immuneACCESS table keeps in-frame sequences only and misses some clones. Where compared with another copy, unresolved V genes explain less than half of these, and the others have no known cause. The sample table lists about 180,000 clones, around three fifths of them with a count of one. Approximately 14% of the sample is in the top ten clones. The starting material was CD4+ T cells sorted from blood, obtained at week 0. The receptor source for this set is a human donor with alopecia areata.

The chain combines TRBV10-3 with TRBJ1-6; D may be TRBD1 (5 bases). Per the germline V gene, CDR1 is ENHRY and CDR2 is SYGVKD. Trimming stripped 2 bases from V and 9 bases from J, with 11 bases between. The CDR3 covers 14 residues. CDR3 DNA sequence: TGTGCCATCAGTGAGGGGGGAGAAGCTTCACCCCTCCACTTT. As protein: CAISEGGEASPLHF.

This chain uses TRBV30 with TRBJ2-6; 7 positions agree with TRBD1. This CDR3 spans 18 amino acids. J lost 0 bases, V lost 5 bases, and 13 bases had no gene match. The germline CDR1 and CDR2 sequences are GTSNPN and SVGIG (reference sequence). The CDR3 DNA sequence: TGTGCCTGGTCTAGAGACAGGGTCCCTATCTCTGGGGCCAACGTCCTGACTTTC. Translating gives CAWSRDRVPISGANVLTF.

This chain connects TRBV29-1 to TRBJ1-2, with unresolved D. CDR3 length: 14 amino acids. Trimming removed 2 bases at V and 0 bases at J, with 10 bases between. Germline assignment: CDR1 SQVTM and CDR2 ANQGSEA. CDR3 nucleotides: TGCAGCGTTGAAAACAGACTAACTAACTATGGCTACACCTTC. Translated: CSVENRLTNYGYTF.

With respect to this clone: One junction end does not reproduce the germline sequence, and a read error may be involved. The chain combines TRBV2 with TRBJ2-5; the D is unclear. The CDR3 covers 9 residues. Germline V gene data show CDR1 as SNHLY and CDR2 as FYNNEI. The CDR3 coding sequence is TGTGCCAGCAGTGCCCTGGAAGACTTC. Protein sequence: CASSALEDF.

In regard to this clone: The sample contains more than one DNA sequence encoding this CDR3. The chain links TRBV27 to TRBJ1-5; D is unresolved. Germline V gene sequence: CDR1 MNHEY, CDR2 SMNVEV (reference sequence). This CDR3 has 15 residues. Deletions cut 3 bases from V and 1 base from J, with 10 bases between. The CDR3 sequence: CASSFEGMSNQPQHF. The CDR3 DNA sequence: TGTGCCAGCAGTTTTGAGGGTATGAGCAATCAGCCCCAGCATTTT.

The CDR3 here is CAWSPQEGQPQHF. CDR3 DNA: TGTGCCTGGAGTCCCCAGGAGGGTCAGCCCCAGCATTTT. This chain connects TRBV30 to TRBJ1-5; D is unresolved. The V end lost 2 bases, the J end lost 6 bases, and 11 bases lay between the germline ends. CDR1 GTSNPN and CDR2 SVGIG come from the germline V gene (reference sequence). The CDR3 loop spans 13 amino acids.

In its sample, this clone was seen a few times. The chain is built from TRBV14 and TRBJ2-7; a possible D gene is TRBD1 (6 bases). The germline V gene encodes CDR1 SGHDN and CDR2 FVKESK. V was clipped by 1 base and J by 5 bases, with 15 bases between them. The CDR3 length is 15 residues. This chain's CDR3 is CASSQGSTGNNEQYF. In DNA, the CDR3 is TGTGCCAGCAGCCAAGGATCCACAGGGAACAACGAGCAGTACTTC.

The CDR3 region has the DNA TGTGCCTGGAGTGGGCAATCTCCCGGGTCAGGTTTGCCCCAGCATTTT. Protein sequence: CAWSGQSPGSGLPQHF. The chain couples TRBV30 to TRBJ1-5; no definite D call. V was pared by 1 base and J by 9 bases, with 22 bases between. The CDR3 is made up of 16 amino acids. In germline, CDR1 is GTSNPN, CDR2 SVGIG (reference sequence).

The chain couples TRBV2 to TRBJ1-2; TRBD1 is a possible D gene (6 bases). In germline, CDR1 is SNHLY, CDR2 FYNNEI. CDR3 length: 13 residues. Deletions cut 7 bases from V and 1 base from J, with 10 bases between. CDR3 in DNA: TGTGCCAGCAACCAGGGGTTTAACTATGGCTACACCTTC. Protein: CASNQGFNYGYTF. The whole variable domain, remainder taken from reference TRBV2 and TRBJ1-2, is EPEVTQTPSHQVTQMGQEVILRCVPISNHLYFYWYRQILGQKVEFLVSFYNNEISEKSEIFDDQFSVERPDGSNFTLKIRSTKLEDSAMYFCASNQGFNYGYTFGSGTRLTVV.

This rearrangement joins TRBV7-6 to TRBJ2-5, with a possible D match to TRBD1 (5 bases). The CDR3 has 14 residues. Germline lookup yields CDR1 SGHVS and CDR2 FNYEAQ. V dropped 0 bases and J dropped 5 bases, with 10 bases sitting between them. The CDR3 region is CASSLAWKGETQYF. CDR3 sequence (DNA): TGTGCCAGCAGCTTAGCGTGGAAGGGGGAGACCCAGTACTTC.